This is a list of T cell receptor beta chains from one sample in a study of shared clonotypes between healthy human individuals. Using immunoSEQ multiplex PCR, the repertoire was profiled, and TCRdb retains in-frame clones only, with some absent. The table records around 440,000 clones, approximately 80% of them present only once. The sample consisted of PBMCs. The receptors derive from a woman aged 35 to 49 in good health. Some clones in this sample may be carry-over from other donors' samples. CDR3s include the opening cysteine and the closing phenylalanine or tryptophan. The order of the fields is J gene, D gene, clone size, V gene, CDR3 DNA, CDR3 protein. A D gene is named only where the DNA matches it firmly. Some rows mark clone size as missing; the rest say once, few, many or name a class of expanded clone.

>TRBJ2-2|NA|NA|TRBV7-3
TGTGCCAGCAGCCCCAGGGGGTGGCGGGACACGAACACCGGGGAGCTGTTTTTT
CASSPRGWRDTNTGELFF
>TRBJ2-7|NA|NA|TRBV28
TGTGCCAGCAGTTTAGGCCAGAGGTCCTACGAGCAGTACTTC
CASSLGQRSYEQYF
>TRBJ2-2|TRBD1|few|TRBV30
TGTGCCTGGAGTGAGAGCCCGGGACAGGCCACCGGGGAGCTGTTTTTT
CAWSESPGQATGELFF
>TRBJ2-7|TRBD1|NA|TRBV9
TGTGCCAGCAGCGTAGGGACAGGGGTCTACGAGCAGTACTTC
CASSVGTGVYEQYF
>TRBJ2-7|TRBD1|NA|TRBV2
TGTGCCAGCACCGGGGACAGCTCCTACGAGCAGTACTTC
CASTGDSSYEQYF
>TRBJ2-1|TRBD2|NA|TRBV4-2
TGTGCCAGCAGCCAAGTCAAGGGTACTAGCGATTCGTCCTACAATGAGCAGTTCTTC
CASSQVKGTSDSSYNEQFF
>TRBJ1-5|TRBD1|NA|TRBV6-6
TGTGCCAGCACCATAGGGGGCAGCAATCAGCCCCAGCATTTT
CASTIGGSNQPQHF
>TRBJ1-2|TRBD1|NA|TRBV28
TGTGCCAGCAGTTTGGGTCAGGGGGACTATGGCTACACCTTC
CASSLGQGDYGYTF
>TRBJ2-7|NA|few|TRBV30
TGTGCCTGGAGAGCGATCAGGAGTACTGCTCTCCACGAGCAGTACTTC
CAWRAIRSTALHEQYF
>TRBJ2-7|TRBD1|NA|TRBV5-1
TGCGCCAGCAGTTTAGGGTGGACAGGGGAGGTCGAGCAGTACTTC
CASSLGWTGEVEQYF
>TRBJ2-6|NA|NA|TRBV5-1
TGCGCCAGCAGCCCGTCTGGGGCCAACGTCCTGACTTTC
CASSPSGANVLTF
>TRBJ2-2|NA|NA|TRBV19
TGTGCCAGTCCGGACAAGAACACCGGGGAGCTGTTTTTT
CASPDKNTGELFF
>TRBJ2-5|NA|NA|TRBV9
TGTGCCAGCAGCGTAGAGATGGGGGGAGAGACCCAGTACTTC
CASSVEMGGETQYF
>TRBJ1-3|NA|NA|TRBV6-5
TGTGCCAGCAGTGACAGATCAAGCGGAAACACCATATATTTT
CASSDRSSGNTIYF
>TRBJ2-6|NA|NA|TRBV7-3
TGTGCCAGCAGCTTATCCCCTGGGGCCAACGTCCTGACTTTC
CASSLSPGANVLTF
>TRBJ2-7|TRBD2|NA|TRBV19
TGTGCCAGTAGTATCGAAGGGACTAGCGGGATTCGGGACGAGCAGTACTTC
CASSIEGTSGIRDEQYF
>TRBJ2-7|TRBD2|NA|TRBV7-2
TGTGCCAGCAGCTTGGCGGGAGTGTACGAGCAGTACTTC
CASSLAGVYEQYF
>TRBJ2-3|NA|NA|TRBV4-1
TGCGCCAGCAGCCTCAGGTCGGTGGGAGGCGGAGATACGCAGTATTTT
CASSLRSVGGGDTQYF
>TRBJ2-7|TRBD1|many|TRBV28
TGTGCCAGCAGTTTATATGGACAGGGCTACGAGCAGTACTTC
CASSLYGQGYEQYF
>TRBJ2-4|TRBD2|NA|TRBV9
TGTGCCAGCAGCCCGCTAGCGGGAGGGCTAGCCAAAAACATTCAGTACTTC
CASSPLAGGLAKNIQYF
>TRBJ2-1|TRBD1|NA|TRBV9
TGTGCCAGCAGCGAGGGACAGAGAGTCTACAATGAGCAGTTCTTC
CASSEGQRVYNEQFF
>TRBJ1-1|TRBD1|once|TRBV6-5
TGTGCCAGCAGTGTGACAGGGATGAACACTGAAGCTTTCTTT
CASSVTGMNTEAFF
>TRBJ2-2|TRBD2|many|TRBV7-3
TGTGCCAGCAGCTTAAGGGGCGGGAGGAACACCGGGGAGCTGTTTTTT
CASSLRGGRNTGELFF
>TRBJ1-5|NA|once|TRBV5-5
TGTGCCAGCAGCTCACCAAATCAGCCCCAGCATTTT
CASSSPNQPQHF
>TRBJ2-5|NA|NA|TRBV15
TGTGCCACCAGCAGAGATCTACAGCAAGAGACCCAGTACTTC
CATSRDLQQETQYF
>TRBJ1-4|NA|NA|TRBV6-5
TGTGCCAGCAGTTCCGACAGGCGCGGTGAAAAACTGTTTTTT
CASSSDRRGEKLFF
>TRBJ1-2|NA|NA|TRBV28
TGTGCCAGCAGACCCTTGGGACCCCGGTTAGGCTACACCTTC
CASRPLGPRLGYTF